This entry lists 13 T cell receptor beta chains sequenced from one sample in a study of T-cell memory formation after mild COVID-19 (dated by TCRdb to the early 2020s). The library was made by 5' RACE. For sequencing, an Illumina NovaSeq 6000 was employed. TCRdb took the public reads, trimmed them with fastp at Q25, ran MiXCR for clone calling and kept in-frame beta chains. Each entry merges the rows of one CDR3 protein and shows their most common DNA and genes. The sample table lists about 560,000 distinct CDR3 sequences, roughly 21% of them with a count of one. Around 7.7% of the sample is held by the ten biggest clonotypes. The sequenced sample consisted of PBMCs or a T cell subset sorted from them (not recorded which). Every receptor here comes from an adult woman who had mild COVID-19 (a few samples of this study predate the infection). The sample titles of this study are shuffled in the database, so cell type and time point are left out; the donor was told from shared clones.

The J gene is TRBJ2-7, the V gene TRBV20-1; a possible D gene is TRBD1 (6 bases). Germline V gene data show CDR1 as DFQATT and CDR2 as SNEGSKA (reference sequence). The CDR3 runs to 12 residues. The V and J ends lost 5 bases and 2 bases respectively, with 10 bases between them. This CDR3 is CSALRQAYEQYF. The CDR3 nucleotides are TGCAGTGCTTTAAGACAGGCCTACGAGCAGTACTTC.

J is TRBJ2-7 and V is TRBV12-3 or TRBV12-4; D gene uncertain. V was shortened by 7 bases and J by 5 bases, with 27 bases between the two germline ends. This CDR3 is 17 amino acids long. The CDR3 nucleotides read TGTGCCAGCACCATCAACCTCCAGGCCTACCCTTTTCACGAGCAGTACTTC. This translates into CASTINLQAYPFHEQYF.

The rearrangement joins TRBV29-1 to TRBJ2-7, with TRBD1 as a possible D gene (6 bases). V was clipped by 6 bases and J by 5 bases, with 11 bases between them. Germline loops: CDR1 SQVTM, CDR2 ANQGSEA. The CDR3 length is 11 residues. Here the CDR3 DNA reads TGCAGCGTACTCCGGACAGACGAGCAGTACTTC. It translates to CSVLRTDEQYF.

V and J are TRBV20-1 and TRBJ2-5; 7 bases agree with TRBD1. V shed 5 bases, J shed 5 bases, and the junction held 8 bases outside the gene matches. Per germline, CDR1 DFQATT and CDR2 SNEGSKA (reference sequence). This CDR3 has 13 amino acids. CDR3 sequence (DNA): TGCAGTGCTGCAATAGGGGGCGGGGAGACCCAGTACTTC. Translating gives CSAAIGGGETQYF.

V and J are TRBV18 and TRBJ2-6, with 8 bases matching TRBD1. This CDR3 is 20 amino acids long. After removal of 3 bases from V and 1 base from J, the junction contained 14 bases not matched to a gene. The germline gives CDR1 KGHSH, CDR2 LQKENI. The CDR3 spells CASSPGLGGTGLSGANVLTF. The CDR3 DNA reads TGTGCCAGCTCACCGGGGCTCGGAGGGACAGGTTTATCTGGGGCCAACGTCCTGACTTTC.

This rearrangement joins TRBV30 to TRBJ2-7; 8 bases fit TRBD2. V was clipped by 0 bases and J by 5 bases; unmatched bases: 3. Germline values: CDR1 GTSNPN, CDR2 SVGIG (reference sequence). The CDR3 is 13 amino acids. DNA for the CDR3: TGTGCCTGGAGTGTCGGGACTAGGAACGAGCAGTACTTC. This encodes CAWSVGTRNEQYF.

This clonotype has only a few counts. The rearrangement links TRBV4-2 to TRBJ2-3; 12 bases line up with TRBD2. Germline loops: CDR1 LGHNA, CDR2 YNFKEQ. There are 19 residues in the CDR3. J gave up 2 bases and V 6 bases, and 15 bases lay outside the gene matches. CDR3 sequence reads: CASSQLGALAGGFTDTQYF. CDR3 bases: TGTGCCAGCAGTCAACTCGGGGCTCTAGCGGGGGGGTTCACAGATACGCAGTATTTT.

The chain uses TRBV12-3 or TRBV12-4 and TRBJ2-1; TRBD2 might be the D (5 bases). This CDR3 spans 15 amino acids. V was clipped by 6 bases and J by 1 base, with 13 bases between them. The CDR3 DNA reads TGTGCCAGCAGAAGGACTGCCTCATCCTACAATGAGCAGTTCTTC. Translating it yields CASRRTASSYNEQFF.

In its sample, this clonotype was seen a few times. The chain links TRBV7-9 to TRBJ2-1; TRBD2 agrees at 9 bases. The trim removed 5 bases at V and 8 bases at J, leaving 4 bases unmatched. The CDR3 consists of 13 residues. Germline CDR1 reads SEHNR; CDR2 reads FQNEAQ (reference sequence). The CDR3 loop is CASSRGGEDEQFF. The CDR3 DNA follows: TGTGCCAGCAGCCGCGGGGGGGAGGATGAGCAGTTCTTC.

This clonotype was counted between two and nine times. This chain connects TRBV14 to TRBJ2-7, with 8 bases matching TRBD1. The CDR3 is 15 amino acids. The V and J ends lost 5 bases and 5 bases, in that order; junction bases with no gene match: 11. Per the germline V gene, CDR1 is SGHDN and CDR2 is FVKESK. This CDR3 reads CASSWGGTGYNEQYF. The DNA of the CDR3 is TGTGCCAGCAGCTGGGGCGGGACAGGCTACAACGAGCAGTACTTC.

This clonotype was seen a single time. The CDR3, as DNA: TGTGCCAGCAGCCAGGGAAAGAGAGAGACCCAGTACTTC. Protein product: CASSQGKRETQYF. This chain links TRBV4-2 with TRBJ2-5, with D hard to call. V lost 3 bases to trimming and J lost 4 bases, with 9 bases between them. The CDR3 consists of 13 residues. Germline lookup yields CDR1 LGHNA and CDR2 YNFKEQ.

The table lists this clonotype with a few counts. The chain combines TRBV27 with TRBJ2-3; 10 bases map to TRBD1. CDR1 is MNHEY, CDR2 SMNVEV, per germline (reference sequence). This CDR3 has 18 amino acids. V trimming: 6 bases; J trimming: 1 base; junction bases outside the gene matches: 13. The CDR3 DNA is TGTGCCAGCAGAACCGGGACAGGGGACCTTCTGGGCACAGATACGCAGTATTTT. This encodes CASRTGTGDLLGTDTQYF.

This clonotype occurred a few times. This sequence joins TRBV12-3 or TRBV12-4 and TRBJ2-2; D gene ambiguous. V dropped 3 bases and J dropped 4 bases, with 6 bases sitting between them. The CDR3 has 13 amino acids. CDR3 sequence (DNA): TGTGCCAGCAGTTTCTTCCGCACCGGGGAGCTGTTTTTT. This translates into CASSFFRTGELFF.